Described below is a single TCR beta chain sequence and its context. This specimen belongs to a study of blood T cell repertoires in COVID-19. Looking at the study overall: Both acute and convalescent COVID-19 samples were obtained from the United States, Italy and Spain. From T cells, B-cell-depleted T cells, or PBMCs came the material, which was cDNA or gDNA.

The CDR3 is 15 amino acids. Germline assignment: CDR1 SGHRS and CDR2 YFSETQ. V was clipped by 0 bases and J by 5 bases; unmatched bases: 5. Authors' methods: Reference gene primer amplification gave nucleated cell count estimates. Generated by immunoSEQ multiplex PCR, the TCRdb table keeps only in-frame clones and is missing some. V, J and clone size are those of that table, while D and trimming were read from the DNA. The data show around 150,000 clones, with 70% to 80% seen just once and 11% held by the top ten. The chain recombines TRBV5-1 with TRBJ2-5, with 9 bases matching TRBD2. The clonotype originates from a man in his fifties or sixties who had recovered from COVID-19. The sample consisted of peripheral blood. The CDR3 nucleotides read TGCGCCAGCAGCTTGGCCGGGGGACTAGCCGAGACCCAGTACTTC. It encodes CASSLAGGLAETQYF. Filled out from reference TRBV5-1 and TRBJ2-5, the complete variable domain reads KAGVTQTPRYLIKTRGQQVTLSCSPISGHRSVSWYQQTPGQGLQFLFEYFSETQRNKGNFPGRFSGRQFSNSRSEMNVSTLELGDSALYLCASSLAGGLAETQYFGPGTRLLVL.